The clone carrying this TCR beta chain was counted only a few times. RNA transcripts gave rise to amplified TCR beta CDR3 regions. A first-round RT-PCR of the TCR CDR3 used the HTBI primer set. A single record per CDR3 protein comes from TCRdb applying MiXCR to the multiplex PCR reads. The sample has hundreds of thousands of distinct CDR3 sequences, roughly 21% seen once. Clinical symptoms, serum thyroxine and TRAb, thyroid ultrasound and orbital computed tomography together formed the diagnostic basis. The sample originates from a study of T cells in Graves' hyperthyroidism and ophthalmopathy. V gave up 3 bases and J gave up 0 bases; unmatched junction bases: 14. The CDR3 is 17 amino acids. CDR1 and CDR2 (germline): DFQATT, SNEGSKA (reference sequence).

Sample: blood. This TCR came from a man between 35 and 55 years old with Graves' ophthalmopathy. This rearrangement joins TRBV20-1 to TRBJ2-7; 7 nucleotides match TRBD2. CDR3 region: CSASHWGGELGSYEQYF. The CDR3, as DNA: TGCAGTGCTAGTCACTGGGGGGGAGAGCTAGGCTCCTACGAGCAGTACTTC.